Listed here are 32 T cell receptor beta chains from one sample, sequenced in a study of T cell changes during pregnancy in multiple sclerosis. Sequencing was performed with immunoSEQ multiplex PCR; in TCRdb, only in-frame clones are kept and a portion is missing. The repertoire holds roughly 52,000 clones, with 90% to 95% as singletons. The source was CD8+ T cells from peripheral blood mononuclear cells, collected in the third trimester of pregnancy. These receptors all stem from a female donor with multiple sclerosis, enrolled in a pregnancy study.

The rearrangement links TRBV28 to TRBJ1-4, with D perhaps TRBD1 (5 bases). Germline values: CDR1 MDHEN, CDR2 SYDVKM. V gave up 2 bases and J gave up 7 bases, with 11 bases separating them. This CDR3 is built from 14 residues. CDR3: CASSLTGGGEKLFF. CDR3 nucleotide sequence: TGTGCCAGCAGTTTAACGGGGGGAGGTGAAAAACTGTTTTTT.

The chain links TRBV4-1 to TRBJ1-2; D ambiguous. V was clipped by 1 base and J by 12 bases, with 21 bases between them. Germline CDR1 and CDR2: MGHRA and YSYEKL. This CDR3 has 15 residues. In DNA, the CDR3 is TGCGCCAGCAGCCAAGTGAATAGCGGGATTGCGGGCCACACCTTC. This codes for CASSQVNSGIAGHTF.

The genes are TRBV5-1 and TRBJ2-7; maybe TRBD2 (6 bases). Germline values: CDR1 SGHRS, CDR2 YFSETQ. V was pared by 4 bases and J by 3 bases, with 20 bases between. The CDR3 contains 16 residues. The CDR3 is CASSQTKGLRLYEQYF. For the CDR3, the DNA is TGCGCCAGCAGCCAAACAAAGGGACTTAGACTCTACGAGCAGTACTTC.

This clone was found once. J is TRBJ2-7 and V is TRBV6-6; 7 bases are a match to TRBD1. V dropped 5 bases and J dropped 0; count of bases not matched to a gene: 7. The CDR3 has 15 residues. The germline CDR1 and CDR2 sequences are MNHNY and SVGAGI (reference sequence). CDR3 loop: CASSDAQGFSYEQYF. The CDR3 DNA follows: TGTGCCAGCAGTGACGCACAGGGGTTCTCCTACGAGCAGTACTTC.

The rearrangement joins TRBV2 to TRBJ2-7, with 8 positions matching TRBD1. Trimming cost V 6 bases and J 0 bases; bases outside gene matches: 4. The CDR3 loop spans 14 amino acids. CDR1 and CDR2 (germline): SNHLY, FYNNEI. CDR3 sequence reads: CASRGDRRSYEQYF. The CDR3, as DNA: TGTGCCAGCAGGGGGGACAGGCGCTCCTACGAGCAGTACTTC.

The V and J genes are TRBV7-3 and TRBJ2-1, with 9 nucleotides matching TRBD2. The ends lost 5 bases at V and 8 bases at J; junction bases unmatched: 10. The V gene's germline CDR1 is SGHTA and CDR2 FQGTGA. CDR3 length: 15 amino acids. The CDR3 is CASSTLAGAEDEQFF. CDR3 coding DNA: TGTGCCAGCAGCACATTAGCGGGAGCCGAGGATGAGCAGTTCTTC.

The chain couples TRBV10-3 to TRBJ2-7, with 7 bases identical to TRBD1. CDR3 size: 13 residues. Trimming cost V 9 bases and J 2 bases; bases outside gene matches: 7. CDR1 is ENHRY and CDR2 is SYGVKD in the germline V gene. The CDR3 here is CAIRTGATYEQYF. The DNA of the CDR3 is TGTGCCATAAGGACAGGTGCGACCTACGAGCAGTACTTC.

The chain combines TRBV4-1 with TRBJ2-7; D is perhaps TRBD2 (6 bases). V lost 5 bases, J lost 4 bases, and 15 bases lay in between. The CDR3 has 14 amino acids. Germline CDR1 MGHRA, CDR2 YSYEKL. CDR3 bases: TGCGCCAGCAGCTCTACGGTGGGGGGTTACGAGCAGTACTTC. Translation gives CASSSTVGGYEQYF.

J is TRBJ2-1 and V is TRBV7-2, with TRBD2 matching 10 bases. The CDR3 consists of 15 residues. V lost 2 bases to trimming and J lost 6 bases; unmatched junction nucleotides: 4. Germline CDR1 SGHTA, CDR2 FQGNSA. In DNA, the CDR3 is TGTGCCAGCAGCTTATTAGCGGGAGGCTTCAATGAGCAGTTCTTC. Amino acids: CASSLLAGGFNEQFF.

The chain's CDR3 is CASSEVLNQPQHF. The CDR3 DNA is TGCGCCAGCAGCGAAGTGCTAAATCAGCCCCAGCATTTT. The genes are TRBV4-1 and TRBJ1-5; D is unclear. Deletions cut 5 bases from V and 4 bases from J, with 9 bases between. The CDR3 extends over 13 amino acids. The V gene's germline CDR1 is MGHRA and CDR2 YSYEKL.

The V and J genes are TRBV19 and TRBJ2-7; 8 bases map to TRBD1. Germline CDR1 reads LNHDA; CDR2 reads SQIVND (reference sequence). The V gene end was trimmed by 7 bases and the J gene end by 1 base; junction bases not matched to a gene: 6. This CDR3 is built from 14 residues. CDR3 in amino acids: CASTPGQASYEQYF. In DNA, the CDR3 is TGTGCCAGTACACCGGGACAGGCTTCCTACGAGCAGTACTTC. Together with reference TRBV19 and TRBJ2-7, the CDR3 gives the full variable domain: DGGITQSPKYLFRKEGQNVTLSCEQNLNHDAMYWYRQDPGQGLRLIYYSQIVNDFQKGDIAEGYSVSREKKESFPLTVTSAQKNPTAFYLCASTPGQASYEQYFGPGTRLTVT.

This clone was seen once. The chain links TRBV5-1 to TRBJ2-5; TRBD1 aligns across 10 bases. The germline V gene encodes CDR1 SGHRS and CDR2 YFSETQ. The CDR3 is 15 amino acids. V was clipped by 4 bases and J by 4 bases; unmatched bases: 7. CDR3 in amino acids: CASSGGTGDGETQYF. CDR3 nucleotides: TGCGCCAGCAGCGGAGGGACAGGGGATGGAGAGACCCAGTACTTC.

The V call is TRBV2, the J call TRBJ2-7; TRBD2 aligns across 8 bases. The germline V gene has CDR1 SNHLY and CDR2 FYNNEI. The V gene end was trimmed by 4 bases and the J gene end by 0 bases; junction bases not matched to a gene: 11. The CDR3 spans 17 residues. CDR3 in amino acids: CASSVALAGASSYEQYF. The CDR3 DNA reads TGTGCCAGCAGTGTCGCGCTAGCGGGTGCAAGCTCCTACGAGCAGTACTTC. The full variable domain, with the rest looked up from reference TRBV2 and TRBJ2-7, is EPEVTQTPSHQVTQMGQEVILRCVPISNHLYFYWYRQILGQKVEFLVSFYNNEISEKSEIFDDQFSVERPDGSNFTLKIRSTKLEDSAMYFCASSVALAGASSYEQYFGPGTRLTVT.

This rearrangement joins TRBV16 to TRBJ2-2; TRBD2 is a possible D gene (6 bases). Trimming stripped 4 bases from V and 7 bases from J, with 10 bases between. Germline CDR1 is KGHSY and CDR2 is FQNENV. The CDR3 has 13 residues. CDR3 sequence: CASSPDYIGELFF. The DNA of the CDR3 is TGTGCCAGCAGCCCGGACTATATCGGGGAGCTGTTTTTT.

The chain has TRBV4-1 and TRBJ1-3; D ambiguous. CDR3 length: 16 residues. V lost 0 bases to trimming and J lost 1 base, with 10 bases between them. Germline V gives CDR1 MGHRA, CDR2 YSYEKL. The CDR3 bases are TGCGCCAGCAGCCAAGAATGGGGAGATTCTGGAAACACCATATATTTT. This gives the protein CASSQEWGDSGNTIYF.

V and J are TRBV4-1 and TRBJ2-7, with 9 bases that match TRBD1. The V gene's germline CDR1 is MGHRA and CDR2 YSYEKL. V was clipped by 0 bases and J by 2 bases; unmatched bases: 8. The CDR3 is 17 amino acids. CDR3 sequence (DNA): TGCGCCAGCAGCCAAGATTGGTTGGGGACAGGGACCTACGAGCAGTACTTC. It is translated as CASSQDWLGTGTYEQYF.

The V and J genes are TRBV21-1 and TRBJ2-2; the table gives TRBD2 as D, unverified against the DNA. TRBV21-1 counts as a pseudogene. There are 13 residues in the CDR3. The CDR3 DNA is TGTGCCAGCAGGGGAGGGGGCACCGGGGAGCTGTTTTTT. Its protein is CASRGGGTGELFF.

In DNA form, the CDR3 reads TGTGCCAGCAGCTCGGGACTAGCGGGAGGGCCAGAGTACTTC. Amino acids: CASSSGLAGGPEYF. The V and J genes are TRBV13 and TRBJ2-7; the match to TRBD2 covers 16 bases. From germline, CDR1 is PRHDT and CDR2 FYEKMQ (reference sequence). This CDR3 has 14 amino acids. V trimming: 4 bases; J trimming: 11 bases; junction bases outside the gene matches: 5. The full variable domain, completed using reference TRBV13 and TRBJ2-7, is AAGVIQSPRHLIKEKRETATLKCYPIPRHDTVYWYQQGPGQDPQFLISFYEKMQSDKGSIPDRFSAQQFSDYHSELNMSSLELGDSALYFCASSSGLAGGPEYFGPGTRLTVT.

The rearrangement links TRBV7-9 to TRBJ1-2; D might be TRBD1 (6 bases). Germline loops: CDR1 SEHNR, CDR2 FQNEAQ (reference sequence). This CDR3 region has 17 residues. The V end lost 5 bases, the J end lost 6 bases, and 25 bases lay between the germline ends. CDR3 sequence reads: CASSPTDSGVGRNGYTF. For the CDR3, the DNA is TGTGCCAGCAGCCCGACCGACTCAGGGGTTGGAAGGAATGGCTACACCTTC.

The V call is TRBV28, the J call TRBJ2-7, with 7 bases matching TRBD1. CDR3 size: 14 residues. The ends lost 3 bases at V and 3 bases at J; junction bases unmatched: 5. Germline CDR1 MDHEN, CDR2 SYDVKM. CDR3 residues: CASSFDRTGYEQYF. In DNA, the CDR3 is TGTGCCAGCAGTTTCGATCGGACAGGCTACGAGCAGTACTTC.

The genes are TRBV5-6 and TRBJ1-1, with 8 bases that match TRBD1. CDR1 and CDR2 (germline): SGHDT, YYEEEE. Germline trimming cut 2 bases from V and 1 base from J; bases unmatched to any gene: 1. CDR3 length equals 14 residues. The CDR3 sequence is CASSFGQGNTEAFF. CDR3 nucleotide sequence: TGTGCCAGCAGCTTCGGACAGGGGAACACTGAAGCTTTCTTT. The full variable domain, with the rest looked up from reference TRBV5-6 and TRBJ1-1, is DAGVTQSPTHLIKTRGQQVTLRCSPKSGHDTVSWYQQALGQGPQFIFQYYEEEERQRGNFPDRFSGHQFPNYSSELNVNALLLGDSALYLCASSFGQGNTEAFFGQGTRLTVV.

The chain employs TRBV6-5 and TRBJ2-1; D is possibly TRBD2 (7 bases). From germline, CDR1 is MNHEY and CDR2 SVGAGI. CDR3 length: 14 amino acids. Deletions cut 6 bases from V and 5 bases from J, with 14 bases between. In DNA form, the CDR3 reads TGTGCCAGCAGGCTGGGGGGGCCCAACAATGAGCAGTTCTTC. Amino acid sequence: CASRLGGPNNEQFF.

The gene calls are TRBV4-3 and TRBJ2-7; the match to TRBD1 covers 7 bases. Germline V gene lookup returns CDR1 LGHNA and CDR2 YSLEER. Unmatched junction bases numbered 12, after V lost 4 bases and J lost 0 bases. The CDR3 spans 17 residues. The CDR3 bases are TGCGCCAGCAGCCCAACCCCGAGGGACAGTAACTCCTACGAGCAGTACTTC. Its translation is CASSPTPRDSNSYEQYF.

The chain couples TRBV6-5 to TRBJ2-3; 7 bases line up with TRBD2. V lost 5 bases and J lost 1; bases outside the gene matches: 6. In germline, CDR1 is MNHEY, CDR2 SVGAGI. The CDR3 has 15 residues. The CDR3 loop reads CASSLSGARTDTQYF. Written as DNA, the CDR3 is TGTGCCAGCAGTCTAAGCGGGGCCCGCACAGATACGCAGTATTTT.

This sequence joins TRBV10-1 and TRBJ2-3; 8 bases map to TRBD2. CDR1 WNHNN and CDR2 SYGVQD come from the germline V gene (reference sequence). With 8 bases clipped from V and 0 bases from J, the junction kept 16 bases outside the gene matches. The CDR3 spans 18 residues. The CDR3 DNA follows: TGCGCCAGCCCACGAGCGGGAGTATTTCTTCGTAGCACAGATACGCAGTATTTT. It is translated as CASPRAGVFLRSTDTQYF.

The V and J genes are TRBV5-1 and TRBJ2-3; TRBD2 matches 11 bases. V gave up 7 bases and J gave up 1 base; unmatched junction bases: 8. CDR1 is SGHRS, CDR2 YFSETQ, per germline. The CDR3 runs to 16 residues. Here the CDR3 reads CASGEGTSGRTDTQYF. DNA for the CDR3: TGCGCCAGCGGGGAGGGGACTAGCGGCCGCACAGATACGCAGTATTTT. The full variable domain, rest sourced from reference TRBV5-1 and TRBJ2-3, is KAGVTQTPRYLIKTRGQQVTLSCSPISGHRSVSWYQQTPGQGLQFLFEYFSETQRNKGNFPGRFSGRQFSNSRSEMNVSTLELGDSALYLCASGEGTSGRTDTQYFGPGTRLTVL.

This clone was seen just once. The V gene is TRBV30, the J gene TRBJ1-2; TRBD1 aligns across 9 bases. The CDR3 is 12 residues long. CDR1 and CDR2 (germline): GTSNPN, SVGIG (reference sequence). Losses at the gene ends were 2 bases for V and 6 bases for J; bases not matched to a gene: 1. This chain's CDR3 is CAWSRQGDGYTF. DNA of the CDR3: TGTGCCTGGAGTAGACAGGGGGATGGCTACACCTTC.

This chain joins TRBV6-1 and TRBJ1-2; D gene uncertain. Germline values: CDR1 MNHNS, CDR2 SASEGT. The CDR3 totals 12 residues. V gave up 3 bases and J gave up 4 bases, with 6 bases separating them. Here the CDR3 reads CASSDLLYGYTF. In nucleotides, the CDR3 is TGTGCCAGCAGTGATTTACTCTATGGCTACACCTTC.

CDR3 DNA: TGTGCCAGCAGCCCAGGAGGGGGGGCCCACGAGCAGTACTTC. Translating it yields CASSPGGGAHEQYF. This chain connects TRBV9 to TRBJ2-7; a weak D match, TRBD2 (7 bases). The germline V gene encodes CDR1 SGDLS and CDR2 YYNGEE. The CDR3 consists of 14 residues. V shed 4 bases and J shed 5 bases, with 16 bases lying between them.

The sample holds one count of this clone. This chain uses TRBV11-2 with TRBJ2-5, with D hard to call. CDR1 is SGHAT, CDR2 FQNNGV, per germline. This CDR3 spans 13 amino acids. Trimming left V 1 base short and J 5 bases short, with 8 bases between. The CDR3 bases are TGTGCCAGCAGCTTAGTCGAGAGCGAGACCCAGTACTTC. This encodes CASSLVESETQYF.

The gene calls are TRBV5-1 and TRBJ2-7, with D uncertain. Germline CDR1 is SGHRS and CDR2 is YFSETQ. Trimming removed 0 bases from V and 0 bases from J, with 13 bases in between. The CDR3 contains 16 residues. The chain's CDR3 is CASSLGYRMSSYEQYF. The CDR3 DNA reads TGCGCCAGCAGCTTGGGGTACAGAATGAGCTCCTACGAGCAGTACTTC. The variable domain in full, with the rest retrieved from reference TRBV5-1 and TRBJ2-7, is KAGVTQTPRYLIKTRGQQVTLSCSPISGHRSVSWYQQTPGQGLQFLFEYFSETQRNKGNFPGRFSGRQFSNSRSEMNVSTLELGDSALYLCASSLGYRMSSYEQYFGPGTRLTVT.

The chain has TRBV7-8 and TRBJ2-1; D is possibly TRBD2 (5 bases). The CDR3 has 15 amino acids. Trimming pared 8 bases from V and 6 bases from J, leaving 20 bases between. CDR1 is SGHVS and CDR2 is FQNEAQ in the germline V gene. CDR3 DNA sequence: TGTGCCAGCGTAAAGAGCGGAGCCCTTCGCAATGAGCAGTTCTTC. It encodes CASVKSGALRNEQFF.